The 20 T cell receptor beta chains given below trace back to one sample, sequenced in a study of blood T cell repertoires in COVID-19. The protocol was immunoSEQ multiplex PCR, while the TCRdb copy is restricted to in-frame clones and leaves out a portion. The repertoire includes 190,000 or so clones, approximately 90% of them detected once, and around 10% sits in the top ten. Sequenced: PBMCs or T cells enriched from blood (not recorded which). These receptors originate from a young man with acute COVID-19.

This sequence joins TRBV7-2 and TRBJ2-5, with a weak D call TRBD1 (6 bases). The CDR3 has 15 residues. The germline V and J ends were trimmed by 5 bases and 3 bases, with 16 bases remaining between them. In germline, CDR1 is SGHTA, CDR2 FQGNSA. CDR3 sequence: CASSPFSGEKETQYF. The CDR3 DNA reads as TGTGCCAGCAGCCCTTTCTCAGGGGAGAAAGAGACCCAGTACTTC.

The V and J genes are TRBV5-8 and TRBJ1-1; TRBD1 agrees at 7 bases. This CDR3 has 16 residues. Germline CDR1 SGHTS, CDR2 YDEGEE. The J segment lost 4 bases and the V segment lost 4 bases, leaving 13 bases of the junction unmatched. The CDR3 DNA is TGTGCCAGCAGCCGTCTTGGTACAGGGGTAAGCACTGAAGCTTTCTTT. Its protein is CASSRLGTGVSTEAFF.

The V gene is TRBV15, the J gene TRBJ2-1; 7 bases agree with TRBD2. This CDR3 is 16 amino acids long. V was pared by 3 bases and J by 2 bases, with 7 bases of the junction left unmatched. Germline-derived CDR1 and CDR2 are LNHNV and YYDKDF (reference sequence). CDR3 loop: CATSRKTGGTYNEQFF. The CDR3 region has the DNA TGTGCCACCAGCAGGAAGACGGGGGGTACCTACAATGAGCAGTTCTTC.

The V gene is TRBV14, the J gene TRBJ2-2; D remains ambiguous. The CDR3 loop spans 15 amino acids. Per germline, CDR1 SGHDN and CDR2 FVKESK. V was pared by 4 bases and J by 6 bases, with 15 bases between. CDR3: CASSPMMRFAGELFF. Written as DNA, the CDR3 is TGTGCCAGCAGCCCCATGATGCGTTTTGCCGGGGAGCTGTTTTTT.

This chain links TRBV5-4 with TRBJ2-2; D call uncertain. Germline V lookup: CDR1 SGHNT, CDR2 YYREEE (reference sequence). Deletions cut 0 bases from V and 7 bases from J, with 7 bases between. The CDR3 spans 13 residues. CDR3 protein: CASSLAPVGELFF. The CDR3 bases are TGTGCCAGCAGCTTGGCGCCGGTCGGGGAGCTGTTTTTT.

This clone was seen many times. V and J are TRBV4-3 and TRBJ2-1; 8 bases align to TRBD2. The V gene end was trimmed by 3 bases and the J gene end by 4 bases; junction bases not matched to a gene: 8. Germline assignment: CDR1 LGHNA and CDR2 YSLEER. The CDR3 runs to 16 residues. The CDR3 coding sequence is TGCGCCAGCAGCCAGGGAACTAGCGGTGATTACAATGAGCAGTTCTTC. Translated, it gives CASSQGTSGDYNEQFF.

The chain combines TRBV5-4 with TRBJ2-6; D is unclear. CDR1 is SGHNT and CDR2 is YYREEE in the germline V gene (reference sequence). V lost 0 bases and J 0 bases, leaving 4 bases between the germline ends. The CDR3 is 15 residues long. CDR3 sequence (DNA): TGTGCCAGCAGCTTGGGCGTCTCTGGGGCCAACGTCCTGACTTTC. Its translation is CASSLGVSGANVLTF.

V is TRBV14 and J is TRBJ2-7; 7 bases are shared with TRBD1. The CDR3 totals 15 residues. The germline CDR1 and CDR2 sequences are SGHDN and FVKESK. The V gene end was trimmed by 3 bases and the J gene end by 4 bases; junction bases not matched to a gene: 9. CDR3 amino acids: CASSHLGQELYEQYF. The CDR3 DNA follows: TGTGCCAGCAGCCATCTCGGACAGGAACTTTACGAGCAGTACTTC.

The chain joins TRBV24-1 to TRBJ2-1; TRBD1 is a possible D gene (6 bases). The CDR3 totals 12 residues. V was shortened by 7 bases and J by 10 bases, with 13 bases between the two germline ends. CDR1 KGHDR and CDR2 SFDVKD come from the germline V gene. CDR3 in amino acids: CATRGYGTEQFF. The DNA for the CDR3 is TGTGCCACCAGAGGTTACGGGACAGAGCAGTTCTTC.

Notes on this clone: This CDR3 is also generated by other DNA sequences in the sample. This chain links TRBV5-1 with TRBJ2-2; 7 nucleotides align to TRBD1. The CDR3 contains 13 residues. V was clipped by 4 bases and J by 4 bases; unmatched bases: 1. CDR1 is SGHRS and CDR2 is YFSETQ in the germline V gene. The CDR3 region has the DNA TGCGCCAGCAGCCCAGGGGGCACCGGGGAGCTGTTTTTT. Protein product: CASSPGGTGELFF.

CDR3 sequence reads: CSVGPGSENTEAFF. For the CDR3, the DNA is TGCAGCGTTGGTCCCGGGTCGGAGAACACTGAAGCTTTCTTT. The chain carries TRBV29-1 and TRBJ1-1; D call uncertain. V was shortened by 4 bases and J by 1 base, with 13 bases between the two germline ends. Per germline, CDR1 SQVTM and CDR2 ANQGSEA. The CDR3 totals 14 residues.

The rearrangement joins TRBV9 to TRBJ2-5, with D perhaps matching TRBD1 (6 bases). Germline CDR1 is SGDLS and CDR2 is YYNGEE. V lost 4 bases and J lost 7, with 17 bases in between. This CDR3 is built from 14 residues. The CDR3 protein is CASSSPGHLGTQYF. DNA for the CDR3: TGTGCCAGCAGCTCCCCGGGACACCTCGGGACCCAGTACTTC.

This clone was detected once. V is TRBV5-5 and J is TRBJ2-7; D is uncertain. The germline gives CDR1 SGHKS, CDR2 YYEKEE (reference sequence). The length of the CDR3 is 15 residues. V was trimmed by 4 bases and J by 0 bases, leaving 14 bases between them. CDR3 nucleotides: TGTGCCAGCAGCCCGTTGACAAGAAACTCCTACGAGCAGTACTTC. As protein: CASSPLTRNSYEQYF.

Only one count was recorded for this clone. The rearrangement joins TRBV6-5 to TRBJ2-7; D is perhaps TRBD1 (6 bases). There are 15 residues in the CDR3. Per the germline V gene, CDR1 is MNHEY and CDR2 is SVGAGI. V gave up 2 bases and J gave up 2 bases, with 13 bases separating them. CDR3 sequence (DNA): TGTGCCAGCAGTTACGGGGCAGGGGATACCTACGAGCAGTACTTC. Protein product: CASSYGAGDTYEQYF.

The genes are TRBV2 and TRBJ1-1, with D tentatively TRBD1 (5 bases). Between the trimmed V and J ends, which lost 7 bases and 1 base, there was a span of 10 bases. Germline lookup yields CDR1 SNHLY and CDR2 FYNNEI. This CDR3 has 13 residues. The CDR3 DNA reads TGTGCCAGCATGGGGGGGGAGAACACTGAAGCTTTCTTT. Protein product: CASMGGENTEAFF.

This clone was seen once. V gene TRBV6-5 combines with J gene TRBJ2-3, with 11 nucleotides matching TRBD2. The CDR3 loop spans 15 amino acids. V shed 6 bases and J 4 bases; nucleotides not matched to a gene: 6. Germline V gene data show CDR1 as MNHEY and CDR2 as SVGAGI. This CDR3 reads CASSPTSGSSDTQYF. CDR3 DNA sequence: TGTGCCAGCAGCCCAACTAGCGGGAGTTCAGATACGCAGTATTTT.

This clone was picked up one time. V usage is TRBV28 and J usage is TRBJ2-1; D is ambiguous. This CDR3 region has 13 residues. Looked up from germline, CDR1 is MDHEN and CDR2 is SYDVKM. V was pared by 6 bases and J by 4 bases, with 10 bases between. CDR3 bases: TGTGCCAGCAGAACGACTGGATACAATGAGCAGTTCTTC. It codes for CASRTTGYNEQFF. Based on the CDR3 plus reference TRBV28 and TRBJ2-1, the full variable domain is DVKVTQSSRYLVKRTGEKVFLECVQDMDHENMFWYRQDPGLGLRLIYFSYDVKMKEKGDIPEGYSVSREKKERFSLILESASTNQTSMYLCASRTTGYNEQFFGPGTRLTVL.

The chain has TRBV7-8 and TRBJ1-2; D gene uncertain. CDR3 length equals 14 residues. V was clipped by 5 bases and J by 0 bases, with 10 bases between them. CDR1 is SGHVS and CDR2 is FQNEAQ in the germline V gene. CDR3 nucleotides: TGTGCCAGCAGCCCCGCGCTTTCTAACTATGGCTACACCTTC. This sequence encodes CASSPALSNYGYTF.

This chain connects TRBV30 to TRBJ2-1; 10 bases are shared with TRBD2. Germline V gene lookup returns CDR1 GTSNPN and CDR2 SVGIG (reference sequence). The junction had 4 bases not matched to a gene; V was cut back by 0 bases and J by 8 bases. The CDR3 has 14 amino acids. CDR3 sequence reads: CAWSVGLAGDEQFF. In nucleotides, the CDR3 is TGTGCCTGGAGTGTAGGGCTAGCGGGAGATGAGCAGTTCTTC. The whole variable domain, filled in from reference TRBV30 and TRBJ2-1, reads SQTIHQWPATLVQPVGSPLSLECTVEGTSNPNLYWYRQAAGRGLQLLFYSVGIGQISSEVPQNLSASRPQDRQFILSSKKLLLSDSGFYLCAWSVGLAGDEQFFGPGTRLTVL.

The chain employs TRBV11-2 and TRBJ2-2; TRBD2 agrees at 10 bases. The germline V gene has CDR1 SGHAT and CDR2 FQNNGV. The V gene end was trimmed by 5 bases and the J gene end by 0 bases; junction bases not matched to a gene: 3. The CDR3 has 16 amino acids. The CDR3 is CASSPGLAANTGELFF. The CDR3 nucleotides are TGTGCCAGCAGCCCAGGACTAGCGGCGAACACCGGGGAGCTGTTTTTT.